The subject of this entry is one TCR beta chain. Antigen specificity is unknown. This CDR3 spans 16 amino acids. Trimming shortened V by 5 bases and J by 0 bases, and 17 bases separated the two germline ends. Germline V gene lookup returns CDR1 SEHNR and CDR2 FQNEAQ (reference sequence). This sample was included in a study of CD8 T cells in ankylosing spondylitis. Study outcomes and limitations: Several highly homologous variants formed a TCR beta motif that appeared characteristic of ankylosing spondylitis blood.

TCRdb analysed the 5' RACE reads with MiXCR anew, one entry per CDR3 protein. Among about 220,000 distinct CDR3 sequences listed, around 18% were seen once. The sequenced sample consisted of blood, either unsorted or a sorted T cell fraction (not recorded which). The chain carries TRBV7-9 and TRBJ2-7; D is perhaps TRBD1 (6 bases). This TCR was recovered from a male donor with ankylosing spondylitis. CDR3 sequence reads: CASSAPGTPTSYEQYF. In DNA, the CDR3 is TGTGCCAGCAGCGCCCCCGGGACACCCACCTCCTACGAGCAGTACTTC.